One sample yielded the 27 T cell receptor beta chains listed below, sequenced in a study of blood T cell repertoires in COVID-19. Sequencing used immunoSEQ multiplex PCR; TCRdb keeps in-frame clones, though not all of them. The sample yields some 140,000 clones, about three quarters seen once. Sequences were obtained from peripheral blood. Receptors originate from a man aged 80 or over with acute or convalescent COVID-19.

The sample holds a few counts of this clone. The chain joins TRBV12-3 or TRBV12-4 to TRBJ1-6; no clear D gene. CDR3 size: 12 residues. Deletions cut 5 bases from V and 9 bases from J, with 8 bases between. CDR3 bases: TGTGCCAGCAGTAATCGAGTTTCACCCCTCCACTTT. It yields the protein CASSNRVSPLHF.

The genes are TRBV29-1 and TRBJ2-7; TRBD1 matches 7 bases. This CDR3 is built from 13 residues. J was trimmed by 3 bases and V by 5 bases; bases with no gene match: 7. CDR1 is SQVTM and CDR2 is ANQGSEA in the germline V gene. The CDR3 loop reads CSVRQGSRYEQYF. DNA for the CDR3: TGCAGCGTTCGACAGGGATCGCGCTACGAGCAGTACTTC.

The rearrangement joins TRBV19 to TRBJ1-2; D gene unclear. This CDR3 comprises 13 residues. Per the germline V gene, CDR1 is LNHDA and CDR2 is SQIVND (reference sequence). Trimming cost V 7 bases and J 4 bases, with 13 bases left between them. CDR3 DNA sequence: TGTGCCAGTAAACGGGTCTACGGCTATGGCTACACCTTC. Encoded protein: CASKRVYGYGYTF.

This chain uses TRBV4-3 with TRBJ1-2, with D possibly TRBD1 on 5 matching bases. Trimming cost V 1 base and J 8 bases, with 14 bases left between them. Germline CDR1 is LGHNA and CDR2 is YSLEER. The CDR3 loop spans 14 amino acids. CDR3 nucleotide sequence: TGCGCCAGCAGCCAAGGGGGGGATTTGATCGGCTACACCTTC. Protein: CASSQGGDLIGYTF.

The chain links TRBV9 to TRBJ2-7; TRBD2 might be the D (5 bases). V was trimmed by 3 bases and J by 6 bases, leaving 16 bases between them. There are 14 residues in the CDR3. Germline assignment: CDR1 SGDLS and CDR2 YYNGEE. CDR3 DNA: TGTGCCAGCAGCGCAGGATTCGGGGTCGGCGAGCAGTACTTC. It is translated as CASSAGFGVGEQYF.

The chain joins TRBV7-2 to TRBJ1-2; D is undetermined. Germline V lookup: CDR1 SGHTA, CDR2 FQGNSA. Trimming cost V 4 bases and J 6 bases, with 12 bases left between them. This CDR3 contains 13 residues. The CDR3 coding sequence is TGTGCCAGCAGCTCCTTTTTCGGGGATGGCTACACCTTC. This encodes CASSSFFGDGYTF.

In nucleotides, the CDR3 is TGTGCCAGCAGTTCCGGGAGGGTGCAGTATTTT. This translates into CASSSGRVQYF. The rearrangement links TRBV7-3 to TRBJ2-3, with 8 bases lining up with TRBD2. Germline-derived CDR1 and CDR2 are SGHTA and FQGTGA. The V and J ends lost 6 bases and 11 bases, in that order; junction bases with no gene match: 4. The CDR3 length is 11 residues.

In this sample, this clone turned up many times. The J gene is TRBJ1-1, the V gene TRBV11-2; D possibly corresponds to TRBD1 (5 bases). This CDR3 is built from 13 residues. Trimming removed 8 bases from V and 0 bases from J, with 10 bases in between. From germline, CDR1 is SGHAT and CDR2 FQNNGV. DNA for the CDR3: TGTGCCAGCTCCGACAGTCTGAACACTGAAGCTTTCTTT. Amino acid sequence: CASSDSLNTEAFF.

This chain links TRBV5-5 with TRBJ2-2, with D possibly being TRBD1 (5 bases). Trimming shortened V by 2 bases and J by 1 base, and 6 bases separated the two germline ends. The CDR3 extends over 14 amino acids. CDR1 and CDR2 (germline): SGHKS, YYEKEE (reference sequence). CDR3: CASSFTGNTGELFF. CDR3 coding DNA: TGTGCCAGCAGCTTTACAGGGAACACCGGGGAGCTGTTTTTT.

The chain uses TRBV11-2 and TRBJ2-7, with 11 bases lining up with TRBD2. Unmatched junction bases numbered 7, after V lost 5 bases and J lost 4 bases. This CDR3 region has 15 residues. CDR1 is SGHAT and CDR2 is FQNNGV in the germline V gene. For the CDR3, the DNA is TGTGCCAGCAGCGAAACTAGCGGGGGCGGTTACGAGCAGTACTTC. This encodes CASSETSGGGYEQYF.

In regard to this clone: The same CDR3 also results from other DNA sequences found in this sample. This rearrangement joins TRBV18 to TRBJ2-1; D call uncertain. With 2 bases removed from V and 1 base from J, the gap between germline ends came to 9 bases. Germline values: CDR1 KGHSH, CDR2 LQKENI. CDR3 length: 15 amino acids. CDR3 region: CASSPGQVSYNEQFF. As DNA, the CDR3 is TGTGCCAGCTCACCAGGGCAGGTGTCCTACAATGAGCAGTTCTTC.

This chain's CDR3 is CASSYSGGSNQPQHF. The CDR3 DNA reads as TGTGCCAGCAGTTACTCCGGAGGATCCAATCAGCCCCAGCATTTT. The chain is built from TRBV6-2 or TRBV6-3 and TRBJ1-5; no firm D call. The CDR3 extends over 15 amino acids. V lost 0 bases to trimming and J lost 3 bases, with 9 bases between them. The V gene's germline CDR1 is MNHEY and CDR2 SVGEGT.

CDR3 DNA: TGTGCCAGCTCACGCGCTCAAAGTGAGCAGTTCTTC. Protein product: CASSRAQSEQFF. The chain combines TRBV18 with TRBJ2-1; D gene ambiguous. The CDR3 is 12 amino acids. V was trimmed by 4 bases and J by 9 bases, leaving 10 bases between them. Germline V lookup: CDR1 KGHSH, CDR2 LQKENI.

The V call is TRBV7-9, the J call TRBJ2-7; the match to TRBD1 covers 10 bases. The CDR3 has 17 residues. Germline trimming cut 5 bases from V and 7 bases from J; bases unmatched to any gene: 17. The V gene's germline CDR1 is SEHNR and CDR2 FQNEAQ (reference sequence). CDR3 DNA sequence: TGTGCCAGCAGCACCGTTGTTCGGGACAGGGGTTCGGGGGAGCAGTACTTC. Protein: CASSTVVRDRGSGEQYF.

V and J are TRBV10-3 and TRBJ1-4; the match to TRBD1 covers 8 bases. The CDR3 sequence is 15 residues long. After removal of 3 bases from V and 4 bases from J, the junction contained 4 bases not matched to a gene. CDR1 is ENHRY and CDR2 is SYGVKD in the germline V gene. CDR3 coding DNA: TGTGCCATCAGTGAAGGGGACAGGAGTAATGAAAAACTGTTTTTT. This translates into CAISEGDRSNEKLFF.

The chain is built from TRBV18 and TRBJ1-6; 11 bases match TRBD1. Trimming cost V 2 bases and J 12 bases; bases outside gene matches: 6. This CDR3 is built from 15 residues. Germline V gene lookup returns CDR1 KGHSH and CDR2 LQKENI. The CDR3 here is CASSPAGTGGRPLHF. The CDR3 DNA follows: TGTGCCAGCTCACCAGCCGGGACAGGGGGTAGACCCCTCCACTTT.

V is TRBV3-1 (or the pseudogene TRBV3-2) and J is TRBJ2-7; D uncertain. V was pared by 0 bases and J by 2 bases, with 8 bases between. From germline, CDR1 is LGHDT and CDR2 YNNKEL (reference sequence). The length of the CDR3 is 14 residues. CDR3 nucleotides: TGTGCCAGCAGCCAAGAGCCCAGCGCCTACGAGCAGTACTTC. This codes for CASSQEPSAYEQYF.

The chain recombines TRBV14 with TRBJ2-7; TRBD2 might be the D (6 bases). The CDR3 covers 13 residues. V lost 4 bases and J lost 6, with 13 bases in between. Germline V gene sequence: CDR1 SGHDN, CDR2 FVKESK. The CDR3 loop is CASSLGGLGEQYF. DNA for the CDR3: TGTGCCAGCAGCCTCGGGGGTCTGGGCGAGCAGTACTTC.

The rearrangement uses TRBV28 and TRBJ1-1; weak D call: TRBD1 (5 bases). Germline loops: CDR1 MDHEN, CDR2 SYDVKM. The CDR3 covers 13 residues. Trimming stripped 6 bases from V and 5 bases from J, with 13 bases between. In DNA, the CDR3 is TGTGCCAGCAGGCCGGACACGGCGACTGAAGCTTTCTTT. Protein: CASRPDTATEAFF.

This clone has just a few counts. The V gene is TRBV15, the J gene TRBJ2-1; 9 positions agree with TRBD2. The CDR3 is 15 residues long. From germline, CDR1 is LNHNV and CDR2 YYDKDF (reference sequence). With 0 bases clipped from V and 4 bases from J, the junction kept 1 base outside the gene matches. The CDR3 is CATSRDLAGYNEQFF. The CDR3 DNA reads as TGTGCCACCAGCAGAGATCTAGCGGGGTACAATGAGCAGTTCTTC.

This rearrangement joins TRBV9 to TRBJ1-1, with D unresolved. The germline V gene has CDR1 SGDLS and CDR2 YYNGEE. V gave up 0 bases and J gave up 0 bases, with 6 bases separating them. The CDR3 spans 14 residues. The CDR3 nucleotides are TGTGCCAGCAGCGTAGCACAGCTGAACACTGAAGCTTTCTTT. Residues: CASSVAQLNTEAFF.

This clone was found once. The chain uses TRBV2 and TRBJ2-7; TRBD1 matches at 7 bases. V was clipped by 6 bases and J by 3 bases; unmatched bases: 11. This CDR3 comprises 15 residues. Germline lookup yields CDR1 SNHLY and CDR2 FYNNEI. DNA for the CDR3: TGTGCCAGCAGATACGACCTGGGACAGATCTACGAGCAGTACTTC. Its translation is CASRYDLGQIYEQYF.

V is TRBV5-1 and J is TRBJ1-4; TRBD1 is a possible D gene (6 bases). The CDR3 is 15 amino acids. Germline CDR1 is SGHRS and CDR2 is YFSETQ. V lost 1 base, J lost 7 bases, and 14 bases lay in between. The CDR3 DNA reads as TGCGCCAGCAGCTTGTGGGGGCAGAGGGGTGAAAAACTGTTTTTT. Translating gives CASSLWGQRGEKLFF. Combining the CDR3 with reference TRBV5-1 and TRBJ1-4 gives the whole variable domain KAGVTQTPRYLIKTRGQQVTLSCSPISGHRSVSWYQQTPGQGLQFLFEYFSETQRNKGNFPGRFSGRQFSNSRSEMNVSTLELGDSALYLCASSLWGQRGEKLFFGSGTQLSVL.

The CDR3, as DNA: TGCGCCAGCAGCTCCCTGACAGGGGATGGACGCTACACCTTC. Its translation is CASSSLTGDGRYTF. This chain joins TRBV5-1 and TRBJ1-2; 8 positions agree with TRBD1. The CDR3 consists of 14 residues. Germline V gene lookup returns CDR1 SGHRS and CDR2 YFSETQ. Trimming took 3 bases from V and 9 from J; bases not matched to a gene: 10.

The J gene is TRBJ1-2, the V gene TRBV5-1; no clear D gene. The V end was cut by 2 bases, the J end by 3 bases, with 17 bases between. The CDR3 extends over 16 amino acids. CDR1 is SGHRS, CDR2 YFSETQ, per germline. The CDR3 spells CASSFGSGLRDYGYTF. The DNA for the CDR3 is TGCGCCAGCAGCTTTGGGAGTGGGCTGCGGGACTATGGCTACACCTTC.

The rearrangement uses TRBV7-3 and TRBJ1-1; unclear D gene. Germline V lookup: CDR1 SGHTA, CDR2 FQGTGA. The CDR3 runs to 13 residues. V shed 2 bases and J shed 4 bases, with 8 bases lying between them. DNA of the CDR3: TGTGCCAGCAGCTTATCGGGGATCACTGAAGCTTTCTTT. It is translated as CASSLSGITEAFF.

The chain combines TRBV7-9 with TRBJ1-2; possibly TRBD1 for D (5 bases). The ends were cut back, 1 base at V and 4 bases at J, with 19 bases in the middle. The CDR3 runs to 17 residues. Germline V gene lookup returns CDR1 SEHNR and CDR2 FQNEAQ (reference sequence). In nucleotides, the CDR3 is TGTGCCAGCAGCTTAGTAGGGGCCGAAGTTCTGAGCTATGGCTACACCTTC. It encodes CASSLVGAEVLSYGYTF.